The 24 T cell receptor beta chains below all came from one sample that was sequenced in a study of long-term antiretroviral therapy in people with HIV. Running of the v3.0 immunoSEQ assay took place at survey level. Repertoires were generated with immunoSEQ multiplex PCR, while TCRdb's copy carries only in-frame clones and drops some. The profile shows about 32,000 clones, 97% of them singletons. This specimen was unsorted PBMCs, taken 7.6 years after starting antiretroviral therapy. The receptors here all came from a young man with HIV.

The rearrangement joins TRBV9 to TRBJ1-6, with TRBD1 matching 7 bases. The CDR3 contains 17 residues. Losses at the gene ends were 0 bases for V and 5 bases for J; bases not matched to a gene: 8. The germline CDR1 and CDR2 sequences are SGDLS and YYNGEE. CDR3 sequence (DNA): TGTGCCAGCAGCGTAGACCCAGGGGGATCCCATAATTCACCCCTCCACTTT. Protein sequence: CASSVDPGGSHNSPLHF.

The gene calls are TRBV11-2 and TRBJ2-5; D not resolved. CDR3 length equals 14 residues. Germline assignment: CDR1 SGHAT and CDR2 FQNNGV. The ends were cut back, 0 bases at V and 5 bases at J, with 10 bases in the middle. CDR3 nucleotides: TGTGCCAGCAGCTTAGAGTCCAATCGGGAGACCCAGTACTTC. Its translation is CASSLESNRETQYF.

The chain employs TRBV5-4 and TRBJ2-4; D is unresolved. The CDR3 extends over 14 amino acids. With 4 bases removed from V and 0 bases from J, the gap between germline ends came to 8 bases. Germline CDR1 reads SGHNT; CDR2 reads YYREEE (reference sequence). The CDR3 nucleotides are TGTGCCAGCAGCGGAGTATTAGCCAAAAACATTCAGTACTTC. Protein product: CASSGVLAKNIQYF.

This clone showed up just a few times. The chain joins TRBV7-2 to TRBJ1-5; the D is unclear. V lost 5 bases and J lost 4, with 9 bases in between. The CDR3 sequence is 13 residues long. Germline V gene lookup returns CDR1 SGHTA and CDR2 FQGNSA. CDR3 nucleotides: TGTGCCAGCAGCCTCACGGGGAATCAGCCCCAGCATTTT. Its protein product is CASSLTGNQPQHF.

The chain links TRBV4-3 to TRBJ1-6; 8 bases are a match to TRBD1. V shed 3 bases, J shed 3 bases, and the junction held 1 base outside the gene matches. Looked up from germline, CDR1 is LGHNA and CDR2 is YSLEER. The CDR3 totals 15 residues. The CDR3 bases are TGCGCCAGCAGCCAGGGGACAGGCTATAATTCACCCCTCCACTTT. Its translation is CASSQGTGYNSPLHF.

The chain uses TRBV6-5 and TRBJ1-2; a possible D gene is TRBD1 (6 bases). The CDR3 spans 14 residues. V shed 6 bases and J shed 0 bases, with 11 bases lying between them. Germline CDR1 MNHEY, CDR2 SVGAGI. Written as DNA, the CDR3 is TGTGCCAGCAGCCCGGACAGCCCTAACTATGGCTACACCTTC. As protein: CASSPDSPNYGYTF.

CDR3 nucleotides: TGTGCCAGCAGGGCACTAGCGGGGGGGAGGGTGTTTTTT. It yields the protein CASRALAGGRVFF. The chain combines TRBV10-3 with TRBJ2-2; 13 bases align to TRBD2. The germline V gene encodes CDR1 ENHRY and CDR2 SYGVKD. There are 13 residues in the CDR3. Trimming took 10 bases from V and 15 from J; bases not matched to a gene: 11.

This clone was recorded once. The chain is built from TRBV5-5 and TRBJ2-2; D is ambiguous. CDR1 is SGHKS and CDR2 is YYEKEE in the germline V gene (reference sequence). V shed 2 bases and J shed 5 bases, with 4 bases lying between them. This CDR3 has 12 residues. CDR3: CASSLPTGELFF. The CDR3 nucleotides read TGTGCCAGCAGCTTACCAACCGGGGAGCTGTTTTTT.

The rearrangement joins TRBV29-1 to TRBJ2-2, with 8 bases that match TRBD1. This CDR3 region has 13 residues. The V gene's germline CDR1 is SQVTM and CDR2 ANQGSEA. V shed 7 bases, J shed 7 bases, and the junction held 8 bases outside the gene matches. The CDR3 region has the DNA TGCAGCGAACAGGGGGATGGGCACGGGGAGCTGTTTTTT. This translates into CSEQGDGHGELFF.

The chain employs TRBV4-3 and TRBJ2-1; 7 bases map to TRBD1. Losses at the gene ends were 0 bases for V and 0 bases for J; bases not matched to a gene: 5. Germline lookup yields CDR1 LGHNA and CDR2 YSLEER. This CDR3 has 17 residues. The CDR3 coding sequence is TGCGCCAGCAGCCAAGAGGAGAGGGGGCGCTCCTACAATGAGCAGTTCTTC. It yields the protein CASSQEERGRSYNEQFF.

The J gene is TRBJ1-1, the V gene TRBV6-5; TRBD1 matches 8 bases. The CDR3 length is 12 residues. V was pared by 9 bases and J by 5 bases, with 5 bases of the junction left unmatched. Germline CDR1 MNHEY, CDR2 SVGAGI. DNA of the CDR3: TGTGCCAGTGGACAGGGTGGTACTGAAGCTTTCTTT. This codes for CASGQGGTEAFF.

The chain joins TRBV19 to TRBJ2-7; D is unresolved. With 5 bases removed from V and 2 bases from J, the gap between germline ends came to 10 bases. CDR3 length: 13 residues. Germline CDR1 reads LNHDA; CDR2 reads SQIVND (reference sequence). The CDR3 is CASSRVGTYEQYF. CDR3 sequence (DNA): TGTGCCAGTAGTCGGGTCGGCACCTACGAGCAGTACTTC.

The V call is TRBV4-1, the J call TRBJ2-7; no clear D. Germline V gene lookup returns CDR1 MGHRA and CDR2 YSYEKL. The CDR3 runs 16 residues. Trimming stripped 0 bases from V and 4 bases from J, with 16 bases between. The chain's CDR3 is CASSQDFVLGPYEQYF. The CDR3 nucleotides are TGCGCCAGCAGCCAAGATTTCGTCCTAGGACCTTACGAGCAGTACTTC.

The gene calls are TRBV29-1 and TRBJ2-5, with 10 bases identical to TRBD1. The germline V gene has CDR1 SQVTM and CDR2 ANQGSEA. Trimming removed 7 bases from V and 4 bases from J; junction bases left unmatched: 3. CDR3 length equals 12 residues. CDR3 sequence: CSADRGLETQYF. The CDR3 DNA is TGCAGCGCCGACAGGGGGCTAGAGACCCAGTACTTC.

This chain connects TRBV20-1 to TRBJ2-7, with 7 bases that match TRBD2. CDR1 DFQATT and CDR2 SNEGSKA come from the germline V gene (reference sequence). The J segment lost 3 bases and the V segment lost 6 bases, leaving 2 bases of the junction unmatched. CDR3 length: 11 amino acids. The CDR3 loop is CSAWGGYEQYF. Written as DNA, the CDR3 is TGCAGTGCCTGGGGGGGCTACGAGCAGTACTTC.

The rearrangement joins TRBV7-3 to TRBJ2-6, with 7 bases that match TRBD1. Losses at the gene ends were 5 bases for V and 4 bases for J; bases not matched to a gene: 8. In germline, CDR1 is SGHTA, CDR2 FQGTGA. The CDR3 loop spans 16 amino acids. The DNA of the CDR3 is TGTGCCAGCAGCCGAGGGGGCGCGTCCGGGGCCAACGTCCTGACTTTC. Translating it yields CASSRGGASGANVLTF.

This sequence joins TRBV7-6 and TRBJ1-4, with 10 bases lining up with TRBD1. Germline assignment: CDR1 SGHVS and CDR2 FNYEAQ. The CDR3 spans 15 residues. Trimming took 5 bases from V and 8 from J; bases not matched to a gene: 8. CDR3 in amino acids: CASSLSTGGAEKLFF. The CDR3 DNA reads TGTGCCAGCAGCCTCTCGACAGGGGGCGCGGAAAAACTGTTTTTT.

The V and J genes are TRBV4-1 and TRBJ2-7, with D hard to call. Germline V CDR1 and CDR2: MGHRA, YSYEKL. The CDR3 has 15 amino acids. V was cut by 0 bases and J by 4 bases, with 13 bases left in between. CDR3: CASSQDRVPGYEQYF. CDR3 in DNA: TGCGCCAGCAGCCAAGACCGGGTCCCCGGGTACGAGCAGTACTTC.

The gene calls are TRBV11-2 and TRBJ2-4; D not certain. The V end was cut by 1 base, the J end by 0 bases, with 13 bases between. Germline CDR1 is SGHAT and CDR2 is FQNNGV. The CDR3 sequence is 17 residues long. The CDR3 DNA reads TGTGCCAGCAGCTTAGCCTATGAAGGCGTAGCCAAAAACATTCAGTACTTC. This sequence encodes CASSLAYEGVAKNIQYF. Full variable domain (missing parts from reference TRBV11-2 and TRBJ2-4): EAGVAQSPRYKIIEKRQSVAFWCNPISGHATLYWYQQILGQGPKLLIQFQNNGVVDDSQLPKDRFSAERLKGVDSTLKIQPAKLEDSAVYLCASSLAYEGVAKNIQYFGAGTRLSVL.

The table lists this clone with a few counts. The CDR3 coding sequence is TGTGCCAGCAATCCTGCGGACGGCAATTATAATTCACCCCTCCACTTT. Residues: CASNPADGNYNSPLHF. The V gene is TRBV2, the J gene TRBJ1-6, with D unresolved. The CDR3 consists of 16 residues. Germline V gives CDR1 SNHLY, CDR2 FYNNEI. The V end was cut by 7 bases, the J end by 4 bases, with 17 bases between.

V and J are TRBV19 and TRBJ2-7; 8 bases line up with TRBD1. The junction had 4 bases not matched to a gene; V was cut back by 8 bases and J by 1 base. CDR1 and CDR2 (germline): LNHDA, SQIVND (reference sequence). The CDR3 totals 13 residues. The CDR3 loop is CASVDRGSYEQYF. As DNA, the CDR3 is TGTGCCAGTGTCGACAGGGGATCCTACGAGCAGTACTTC.

This clone was found once. This CDR3 is also generated by other DNA sequences in the sample. The CDR3 DNA reads TGTGCCAGCAGCCGAACAGGGAGCAATCAGCCCCAGCATTTT. Its protein is CASSRTGSNQPQHF. J is TRBJ1-5 and V is TRBV6-5; maybe TRBD1 (6 bases). Germline V CDR1 and CDR2: MNHEY, SVGAGI. The CDR3 is made up of 14 amino acids. The germline V and J ends were trimmed by 6 bases and 1 base, with 10 bases remaining between them.

This clone was observed a single time. The CDR3 sequence is CASSSGGWENTEAFF. CDR3 coding DNA: TGTGCCAGTAGTTCTGGAGGATGGGAGAACACTGAAGCTTTCTTT. The V call is TRBV19, the J call TRBJ1-1; D unresolved. V lost 5 bases and J 1 base, leaving 14 bases between the germline ends. Germline V gene sequence: CDR1 LNHDA, CDR2 SQIVND (reference sequence). The CDR3 spans 15 residues.

The chain has TRBV10-3 and TRBJ2-7; 8 bases fit TRBD1. J was trimmed by 3 bases and V by 6 bases; bases with no gene match: 1. CDR3 length equals 12 residues. Per germline, CDR1 ENHRY and CDR2 SYGVKD. The CDR3 sequence is CAISGTGYEQYF. The CDR3 DNA is TGTGCCATCAGCGGGACAGGCTACGAGCAGTACTTC.